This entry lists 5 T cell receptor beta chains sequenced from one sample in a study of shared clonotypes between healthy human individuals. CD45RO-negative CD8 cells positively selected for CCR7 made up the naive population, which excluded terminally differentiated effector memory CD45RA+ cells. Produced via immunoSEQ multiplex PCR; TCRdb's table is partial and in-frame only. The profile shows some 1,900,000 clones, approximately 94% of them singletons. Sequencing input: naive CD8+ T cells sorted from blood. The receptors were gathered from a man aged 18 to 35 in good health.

The CDR3 DNA reads TGTGCCAGCAGATACGGGACTAGCGTCAATGAGCAGTTCTTC. Protein: CASRYGTSVNEQFF. The chain combines TRBV7-9 with TRBJ2-1; TRBD2 matches 10 bases. V lost 6 bases to trimming and J lost 6 bases; unmatched junction nucleotides: 5. This CDR3 comprises 14 residues. Germline CDR1 reads SEHNR; CDR2 reads FQNEAQ (reference sequence).

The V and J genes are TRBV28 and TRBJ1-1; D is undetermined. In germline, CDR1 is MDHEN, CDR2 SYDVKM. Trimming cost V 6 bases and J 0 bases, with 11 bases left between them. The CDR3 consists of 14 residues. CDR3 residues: CASRAGHLNTEAFF. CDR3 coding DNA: TGTGCCAGCAGAGCGGGCCATCTGAACACTGAAGCTTTCTTT.

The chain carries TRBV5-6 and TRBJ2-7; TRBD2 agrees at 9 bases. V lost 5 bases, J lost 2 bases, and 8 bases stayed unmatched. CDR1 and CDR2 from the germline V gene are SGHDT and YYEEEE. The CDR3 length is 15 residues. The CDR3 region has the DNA TGTGCCAGCAGTCCCCCCTCTAGCGGGGCCTACGAGCAGTACTTC. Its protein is CASSPPSSGAYEQYF.

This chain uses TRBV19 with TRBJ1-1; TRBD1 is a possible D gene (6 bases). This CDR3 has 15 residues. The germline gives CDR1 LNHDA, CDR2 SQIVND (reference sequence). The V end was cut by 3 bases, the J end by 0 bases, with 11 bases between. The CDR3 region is CASSIGQIMNTEAFF. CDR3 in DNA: TGTGCCAGTAGTATCGGACAGATAATGAACACTGAAGCTTTCTTT.

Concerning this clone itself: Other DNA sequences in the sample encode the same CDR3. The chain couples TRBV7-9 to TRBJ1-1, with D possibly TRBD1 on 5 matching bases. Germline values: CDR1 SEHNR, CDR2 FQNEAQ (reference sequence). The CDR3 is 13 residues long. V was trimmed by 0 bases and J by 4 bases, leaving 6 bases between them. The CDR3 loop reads CASSLAGTTEAFF. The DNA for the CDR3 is TGTGCCAGCAGCTTAGCCGGGACCACTGAAGCTTTCTTT.